This T cell receptor (beta chain) is from a study of cytotoxic CD8 clonotypes in ibrutinib-treated CLL. The CDR3 runs to 19 residues. Germline CDR1 is KGHSH and CDR2 is LQKENI. The V and J ends lost 0 bases and 0 bases, in that order; junction bases with no gene match: 8. Profiled with immunoSEQ multiplex PCR; TCRdb holds only in-frame clones, not every one. The repertoire holds 130,000 to 150,000 clones, with more than 85% as singletons. The material sequenced was PBMCs, taken after 12 months of ibrutinib treatment. The sequence was collected from a human donor with chronic lymphocytic leukemia. The chain employs TRBV18 and TRBJ2-1, with 10 bases lining up with TRBD2. The chain's CDR3 is CASSPPLTSGLSSYNEQFF. CDR3 bases: TGTGCCAGCTCACCACCGCTGACTAGCGGGCTTAGCTCCTACAATGAGCAGTTCTTC.